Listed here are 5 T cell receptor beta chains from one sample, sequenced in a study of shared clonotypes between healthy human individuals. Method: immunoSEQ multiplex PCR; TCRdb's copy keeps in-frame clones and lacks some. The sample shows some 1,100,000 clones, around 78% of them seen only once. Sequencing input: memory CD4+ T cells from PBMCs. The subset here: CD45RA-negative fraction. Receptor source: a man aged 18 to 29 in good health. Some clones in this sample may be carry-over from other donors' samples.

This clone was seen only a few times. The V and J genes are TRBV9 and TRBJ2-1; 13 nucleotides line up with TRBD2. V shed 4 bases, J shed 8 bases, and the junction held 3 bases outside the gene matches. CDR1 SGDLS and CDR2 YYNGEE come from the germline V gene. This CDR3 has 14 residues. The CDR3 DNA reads TGTGCCAGCAGCCGGACTAGCGGGAGCGATGAGCAGTTCTTC. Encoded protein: CASSRTSGSDEQFF.

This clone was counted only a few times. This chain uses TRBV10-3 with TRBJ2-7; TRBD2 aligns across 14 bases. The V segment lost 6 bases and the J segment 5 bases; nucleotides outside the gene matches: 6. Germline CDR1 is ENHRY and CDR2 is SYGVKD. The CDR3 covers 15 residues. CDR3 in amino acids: CAISPGLAGVDEQYF. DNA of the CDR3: TGTGCCATCAGCCCGGGACTAGCGGGAGTCGACGAGCAGTACTTC.

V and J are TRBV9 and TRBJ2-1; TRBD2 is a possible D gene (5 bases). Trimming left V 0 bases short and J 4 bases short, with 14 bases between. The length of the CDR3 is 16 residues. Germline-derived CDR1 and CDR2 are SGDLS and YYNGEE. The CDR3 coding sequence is TGTGCCAGCAGCGTAGGGGTTAGCGCAGTTTACAATGAGCAGTTCTTC. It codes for CASSVGVSAVYNEQFF.

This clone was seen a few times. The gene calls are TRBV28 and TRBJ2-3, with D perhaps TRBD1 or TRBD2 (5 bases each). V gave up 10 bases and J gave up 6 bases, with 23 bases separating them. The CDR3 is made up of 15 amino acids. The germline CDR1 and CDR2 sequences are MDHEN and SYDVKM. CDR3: CATRRSGPITDTQYF. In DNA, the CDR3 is TGTGCCACCCGTCGGTCGGGACCCATTACGGATACGCAGTATTTT.

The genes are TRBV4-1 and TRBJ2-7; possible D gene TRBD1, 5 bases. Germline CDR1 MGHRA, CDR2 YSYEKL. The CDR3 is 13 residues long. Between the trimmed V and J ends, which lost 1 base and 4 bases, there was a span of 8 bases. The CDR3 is CASSQVDTYEQYF. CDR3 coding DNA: TGCGCCAGCAGCCAAGTGGACACTTACGAGCAGTACTTC.